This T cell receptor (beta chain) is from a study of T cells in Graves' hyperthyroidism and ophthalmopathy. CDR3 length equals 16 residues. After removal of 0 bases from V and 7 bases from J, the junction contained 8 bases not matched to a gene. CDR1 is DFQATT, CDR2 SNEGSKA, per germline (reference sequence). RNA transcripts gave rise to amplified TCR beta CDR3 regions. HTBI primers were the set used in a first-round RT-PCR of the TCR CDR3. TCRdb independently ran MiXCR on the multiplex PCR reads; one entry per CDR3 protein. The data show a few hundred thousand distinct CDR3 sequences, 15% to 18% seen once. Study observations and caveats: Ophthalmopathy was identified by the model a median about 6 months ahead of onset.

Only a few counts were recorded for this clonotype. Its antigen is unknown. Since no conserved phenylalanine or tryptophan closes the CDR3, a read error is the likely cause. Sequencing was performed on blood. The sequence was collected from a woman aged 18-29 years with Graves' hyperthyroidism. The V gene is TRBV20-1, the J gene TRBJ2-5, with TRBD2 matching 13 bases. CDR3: CSARDLLLAGGATQYL. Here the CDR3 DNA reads TGCAGTGCTAGAGATCTCTTACTAGCGGGGGGGGCGACCCAGTACCTC.